The source of this T cell receptor (beta chain) is a study of cytomegalovirus exposure and HLA in healthy donors. Germline V gene lookup returns CDR1 MRHNA and CDR2 SNTAGT. The CDR3 is made up of 15 amino acids. Losses at the gene ends were 0 bases for V and 1 base for J; bases not matched to a gene: 1. 60 Vbeta and 13 Jbeta primers were used in PCR. The assay was immunoSEQ multiplex PCR, and TCRdb's table has in-frame clones only and misses some. The sample carries roughly 180,000 clones, roughly 85% recorded once. The V and J genes are TRBV6-4 and TRBJ2-3; 7 bases match TRBD2. The source is a boy aged 2 to 9 in good health and CMV-seronegative. The source material was PBMCs. CDR3 coding DNA: TGTGCCAGCAGTGACTCCCGGGGGGGCACAGATACGCAGTATTTT. Amino acids: CASSDSRGGTDTQYF.